Listed below are T cell receptor beta chains from one sample, sequenced in a study of blood T cell repertoires in COVID-19. This table comes from immunoSEQ multiplex PCR, and its TCRdb copy is limited to in-frame clones, with some not included. Of 200,000 to 250,000 clones listed, 70% to 90% were seen once; the top ten hold roughly 12%. Material for sequencing was peripheral blood. The receptors originated from a human donor in a cohort sampled during active COVID-19. The CDR3 runs from the conserved cysteine through the conserved F or W. D genes are given only for firm matches. Size tells how often a clone was seen (once, few, many) or the class of an expanded clone, and some rows leave it out.

CDR3 DNA: TGTGCCAGCAGCGTGACGGGGGATAGTCAGCCCCAGCATTTT; CDR3 protein: CASSVTGDSQPQHF; V gene: TRBV9; J gene: TRBJ1-5; clone size: -; D gene: -
CDR3 DNA: TGCGCCAGCAGCCAAGAATGGGGACAGTTTCCTGGAAACACCATATATTTT; CDR3 protein: CASSQEWGQFPGNTIYF; V gene: TRBV4-3; J gene: TRBJ1-3; clone size: -; D gene: TRBD1
CDR3 DNA: TGCGCCAGCAGCCCAGACAGGGACGTGAACACTGAAGCTTTCTTT; CDR3 protein: CASSPDRDVNTEAFF; V gene: TRBV5-1; J gene: TRBJ1-1; clone size: -; D gene: TRBD1
CDR3 DNA: TGTGCCAGCACCCCCTGGGACAGGGCCTTCAATGAGCAGTTCTTC; CDR3 protein: CASTPWDRAFNEQFF; V gene: TRBV27; J gene: TRBJ2-1; clone size: -; D gene: TRBD1
CDR3 DNA: TGTGCCAGCACCTTGCGGCAGGGAGAGACCCAGTACTTC; CDR3 protein: CASTLRQGETQYF; V gene: TRBV3-1/TRBV3-2; J gene: TRBJ2-5; clone size: -; D gene: -
CDR3 DNA: TGTGCCAGCAGTTACAGGGAGACGAACACTGAAGCTTTCTTT; CDR3 protein: CASSYRETNTEAFF; V gene: TRBV28; J gene: TRBJ1-1; clone size: -; D gene: -
CDR3 DNA: TGTGCCAGCAGCTTAGACAGGGAAAGCTCCTACGAGCAGTACTTC; CDR3 protein: CASSLDRESSYEQYF; V gene: TRBV7-2; J gene: TRBJ2-7; clone size: -; D gene: -
CDR3 DNA: TGCGCCAGCAGTGGTCAGGGTCTCTACGAGCAGTACTTC; CDR3 protein: CASSGQGLYEQYF; V gene: TRBV5-1; J gene: TRBJ2-7; clone size: few; D gene: -
CDR3 DNA: TGTGCCAGCAGCCAAGCTAATTTCCTTAGAACTGGGGCCAACGTCCTGACTTTC; CDR3 protein: CASSQANFLRTGANVLTF; V gene: TRBV3-1/TRBV3-2; J gene: TRBJ2-6; clone size: -; D gene: -
CDR3 DNA: TGTGCCAGCAGCTTTACAGGGGAGGAGCAGTACTTC; CDR3 protein: CASSFTGEEQYF; V gene: TRBV7-8; J gene: TRBJ2-7; clone size: -; D gene: TRBD1
CDR3 DNA: TGCGCCAGCAGCTTAGGACAGGGCGGGGAGCTGTTTTTT; CDR3 protein: CASSLGQGGELFF; V gene: TRBV5-1; J gene: TRBJ2-2; clone size: once; D gene: TRBD1
CDR3 DNA: TGTGCCAGCAGCCCAACGGGACTAGCGGTCGAGCAGTACTTC; CDR3 protein: CASSPTGLAVEQYF; V gene: TRBV6-5; J gene: TRBJ2-7; clone size: -; D gene: TRBD2
CDR3 DNA: TGTGCCAGTTATATTGGGGGGACGCTAGATCAGCCCCAGCATTTT; CDR3 protein: CASYIGGTLDQPQHF; V gene: TRBV19; J gene: TRBJ1-5; clone size: few; D gene: -
CDR3 DNA: TGTGCCAGTAGTATTGAAATGACTAGCGGGTCGAGTACGCAGTATTTT; CDR3 protein: CASSIEMTSGSSTQYF; V gene: TRBV19; J gene: TRBJ2-3; clone size: once; D gene: TRBD2
CDR3 DNA: TGCGCCAGCAGTGAGTCGACGTTACTGCGGGAAAATGAAAAACTGTTTTTT; CDR3 protein: CASSESTLLRENEKLFF; V gene: TRBV10-2; J gene: TRBJ1-4; clone size: -; D gene: -
CDR3 DNA: TGTGCCAGCAGTCGGGGGGGGTCCGCTCAGCCCCAGCATTTT; CDR3 protein: CASSRGGSAQPQHF; V gene: TRBV28; J gene: TRBJ1-5; clone size: -; D gene: -
CDR3 DNA: TGTGCCTGGAGTTACCTAAATTCGGGCTATGGCTACACCTTC; CDR3 protein: CAWSYLNSGYGYTF; V gene: TRBV30; J gene: TRBJ1-2; clone size: once; D gene: -
CDR3 DNA: TGTGCCAGCAGGACCCAGGGGGCGGGGTCATACGAGCAGTACTTC; CDR3 protein: CASRTQGAGSYEQYF; V gene: TRBV28; J gene: TRBJ2-7; clone size: -; D gene: TRBD1
CDR3 DNA: TGTGCCAGCAGCTTAGGACAGGGAGATCGCGAGCAGTACTTC; CDR3 protein: CASSLGQGDREQYF; V gene: TRBV7-9; J gene: TRBJ2-7; clone size: -; D gene: TRBD1
CDR3 DNA: TGTGCCAGCAGTTTAGGCGGAGCAGCCACAGATACGCAGTATTTT; CDR3 protein: CASSLGGAATDTQYF; V gene: TRBV27; J gene: TRBJ2-3; clone size: -; D gene: -
CDR3 DNA: TGTGCCAGCAGTGAGGCCACGAACATTCAGTACTTC; CDR3 protein: CASSEATNIQYF; V gene: TRBV2; J gene: TRBJ2-4; clone size: -; D gene: -
CDR3 DNA: TGCGCCAGCAGCCAAACAGGGGGTGAAGATACGCAGTATTTT; CDR3 protein: CASSQTGGEDTQYF; V gene: TRBV5-1; J gene: TRBJ2-3; clone size: -; D gene: TRBD1
CDR3 DNA: TGTGCCAGCAGCTTAGGGACAGACCTTTCTGGAAACACCATATATTTT; CDR3 protein: CASSLGTDLSGNTIYF; V gene: TRBV11-2; J gene: TRBJ1-3; clone size: -; D gene: -
CDR3 DNA: TGCGCCAGCAGCTTGAGACAGGGGGCTGACACCGGGGAGCTGTTTTTT; CDR3 protein: CASSLRQGADTGELFF; V gene: TRBV5-1; J gene: TRBJ2-2; clone size: -; D gene: TRBD1
CDR3 DNA: TGTGCCACCAGACAGTCCACAGATACGCAGTATTTT; CDR3 protein: CATRQSTDTQYF; V gene: TRBV19; J gene: TRBJ2-3; clone size: many; D gene: -
CDR3 DNA: TGTGCCAGCAGCCAACGGTCGACAGGGGGCATGGACATTCAGTACTTC; CDR3 protein: CASSQRSTGGMDIQYF; V gene: TRBV4-2; J gene: TRBJ2-4; clone size: -; D gene: TRBD1
CDR3 DNA: TGCAGCGTACCGGGACAGCTGGGGGGGAACACCGGGGAGCTGTTTTTT; CDR3 protein: CSVPGQLGGNTGELFF; V gene: TRBV29-1; J gene: TRBJ2-2; clone size: -; D gene: -
CDR3 DNA: TGTGCCAGCAGCCAAAGCGGGAGCCCCTACAATGAGCAGTTCTTC; CDR3 protein: CASSQSGSPYNEQFF; V gene: TRBV7-2; J gene: TRBJ2-1; clone size: -; D gene: TRBD2
CDR3 DNA: TGTGCCAGTAGTATTGGGAGCGGGGGTGCCTACGAGCAGTACTTC; CDR3 protein: CASSIGSGGAYEQYF; V gene: TRBV19; J gene: TRBJ2-7; clone size: -; D gene: TRBD2